These 32 T cell receptor beta chains were sequenced from one sample in a study of blood T cells in healthy people across ages. A J-beta primer mix and a sample-barcoded 5' primer were used in a second PCR of roughly 6 to 12 cycles. In TCRdb, the 5' RACE reads were re-called with MiXCR into one record per CDR3 protein. This sample carries about 760,000 distinct CDR3 sequences, 20% to 25% of them seen once, and the ten largest clones take 9.4%. In addition, the sample was reused for a study of T cells of mothers and their children.

The sequencing sample was made of blood. The receptor set was obtained from a boy younger than 18 in good health.

This clonotype was detected a few times. The V gene is TRBV14, the J gene TRBJ2-7; 7 nucleotides line up with TRBD2. In germline, CDR1 is SGHDN, CDR2 FVKESK. Trimming at V came to 4 bases and at J to 0 bases, leaving 15 bases not matched to a gene. The length of the CDR3 is 18 residues. The CDR3 DNA is TGTGCCAGCAGCCTGATGACTAGCCGTACTATACCCTCCTACGAGCAGTACTTC. Its translation is CASSLMTSRTIPSYEQYF.

The gene calls are TRBV28 and TRBJ2-2; the D is unclear. The CDR3 has 14 amino acids. V was cut by 5 bases and J by 0 bases, with 7 bases left in between. Germline values: CDR1 MDHEN, CDR2 SYDVKM. The DNA for the CDR3 is TGTGCCAGCAGTCTGCTGTCGAACACCGGGGAGCTGTTTTTT. Translation: CASSLLSNTGELFF. The complete variable domain, with remaining parts taken from reference TRBV28 and TRBJ2-2, reads DVKVTQSSRYLVKRTGEKVFLECVQDMDHENMFWYRQDPGLGLRLIYFSYDVKMKEKGDIPEGYSVSREKKERFSLILESASTNQTSMYLCASSLLSNTGELFFGEGSRLTVL.

This clonotype was counted between two and nine times. The gene calls are TRBV7-2 and TRBJ2-5; tentatively, D is TRBD1 (6 bases). The assigned J gene may be wrong: the sequence end matches TRBJ2-1 better. The CDR3 runs to 16 residues. Germline V lookup: CDR1 SGHTA, CDR2 FQGNSA. CDR3 region: CASSLDSRGGWFEQFF. The CDR3, as DNA: TGTGCCAGCAGCTTAGATTCCAGGGGCGGCTGGTTTGAGCAGTTCTTC.

This clonotype has just a few counts. V usage is TRBV20-1 and J usage is TRBJ2-1; unclear D gene. Germline V lookup: CDR1 DFQATT, CDR2 SNEGSKA (reference sequence). The V gene lost 3 bases and the J gene lost 4 bases, with 10 bases spanning the gap. The CDR3 runs 13 residues. CDR3 DNA sequence: TGCAGTGCTAGCCTCCTAAAGTACAATGAGCAGTTCTTC. Translated: CSASLLKYNEQFF.

This chain uses TRBV7-2 with TRBJ2-5; no reliable D call. The CDR3 is 15 residues long. Germline CDR1 and CDR2: SGHTA and FQGNSA. Trimming stripped 1 base from V and 5 bases from J, with 14 bases between. The CDR3 bases are TGTGCCAGCAGCTTAGATCTCCCCTCCTTGGAGACCCAGTACTTC. This codes for CASSLDLPSLETQYF.

As for this clonotype: A much more abundant neighbour one base away suggests this may be a read error. This chain uses TRBV5-1 with TRBJ2-5; no reliable D call. Germline V gives CDR1 SGHRS, CDR2 YFSETQ. This CDR3 comprises 13 residues. Trimming pared 3 bases from V and 5 bases from J, leaving 11 bases between. CDR3 sequence (DNA): TGCGCCAGCAGCTGGGATCTGGAGGAGACCCAGTACTTC. This sequence encodes CASSWDLEETQYF.

V is TRBV5-6 and J is TRBJ2-5, with 7 bases matching TRBD2. The end of the DNA aligns better with TRBJ2-1, so the J call may be wrong. CDR3 size: 10 residues. Germline V gene lookup returns CDR1 SGHDT and CDR2 YYEEEE. The DNA of the CDR3 is TGTGCCGTCGGGGGGAATGAGCAGTTCTTC. Its protein product is CAVGGNEQFF.

This chain uses TRBV6-2 or TRBV6-3 with TRBJ1-2; maybe TRBD1 (6 bases). CDR1 and CDR2 from the germline V gene are MNHEY and SVGEGT. The CDR3 runs 13 residues. V was shortened by 5 bases and J by 3 bases, with 10 bases between the two germline ends. This CDR3 is CASSRGQHYGYTF. CDR3 nucleotide sequence: TGTGCCAGCAGTCGCGGACAGCACTATGGCTACACCTTC.

This sequence joins TRBV3-1 and TRBJ2-7; 13 bases are shared with TRBD2. Germline V gene lookup returns CDR1 LGHDT and CDR2 YNNKEL (reference sequence). This CDR3 is built from 16 residues. V lost 2 bases, J lost 2 bases, and 3 bases stayed unmatched. CDR3 sequence reads: CASSQSGTSGTYEQYF. The CDR3 bases are TGTGCCAGCAGCCAATCCGGGACTAGCGGGACCTACGAGCAGTACTTC.

The chain joins TRBV20-1 to TRBJ2-3; TRBD2 matches at 8 bases. Germline lookup yields CDR1 DFQATT and CDR2 SNEGSKA (reference sequence). This CDR3 comprises 13 residues. Trimming removed 3 bases from V and 5 bases from J; junction bases left unmatched: 4. CDR3 DNA sequence: TGCAGTGCTAGCGGGGGGGCCGGAGATACGCAGTATTTT. This encodes CSASGGAGDTQYF.

The chain is built from TRBV5-5 and TRBJ2-3; D is ambiguous. V lost 4 bases, J lost 0 bases, and 15 bases lay in between. Per the germline V gene, CDR1 is SGHKS and CDR2 is YYEKEE (reference sequence). The CDR3 length is 16 residues. CDR3 residues: CASSRMLPQSTDTQYF. As DNA, the CDR3 is TGTGCCAGCAGCCGCATGCTTCCCCAAAGCACAGATACGCAGTATTTT.

With respect to this clonotype: The junction does not match germline at one end; this may be a read error. The rearrangement links TRBV6-1 to TRBJ2-3; the D is unclear. The CDR3 loop spans 12 amino acids. The germline V gene has CDR1 MNHNS and CDR2 SASEGT. The CDR3 DNA is TGTGCCGGCAGTGCTGCATCAGATACGCAGTATTTT. Its protein is CAGSAASDTQYF.

The rearrangement links TRBV9 to TRBJ2-2; D could derive from TRBD1 or TRBD2 (5 bases each). CDR3 length: 14 residues. CDR1 and CDR2 (germline): SGDLS, YYNGEE. The ends were cut back, 5 bases at V and 4 bases at J, with 12 bases in the middle. This CDR3 is CASSPGPRTGELFF. The CDR3 nucleotides are TGTGCCAGCAGTCCGGGACCTCGCACCGGGGAGCTGTTTTTT.

The V and J genes are TRBV27 and TRBJ2-7; 9 bases agree with TRBD1. With V trimmed by 5 bases and J by 0 bases, 8 bases remained unmatched. Germline CDR1 and CDR2: MNHEY and SMNVEV (reference sequence). The CDR3 sequence is 16 residues long. The CDR3 DNA follows: TGTGCCAGCAGTCCCGGGGACAGGGCTTTCTCCTACGAGCAGTACTTC. The encoded protein is CASSPGDRAFSYEQYF.

This clonotype has more than one count but fewer than ten. This sequence joins TRBV5-1 and TRBJ2-5; TRBD1 might be the D (6 bases). Germline V gene data show CDR1 as SGHRS and CDR2 as YFSETQ. The CDR3 is made up of 14 amino acids. Trimming took 1 base from V and 5 from J, leaving 12 bases between them. CDR3 sequence reads: CASSLTGNAETQYF. For the CDR3, the DNA is TGCGCCAGCAGCTTGACAGGGAACGCGGAGACCCAGTACTTC. The variable domain in full, with the rest retrieved from reference TRBV5-1 and TRBJ2-5, is KAGVTQTPRYLIKTRGQQVTLSCSPISGHRSVSWYQQTPGQGLQFLFEYFSETQRNKGNFPGRFSGRQFSNSRSEMNVSTLELGDSALYLCASSLTGNAETQYFGPGTRLLVL.

The chain's CDR3 is CASSHPRGTVEETQYF. The CDR3, as DNA: TGTGCCAGCAGTCACCCGCGGGGGACAGTCGAAGAGACCCAGTACTTC. The rearrangement links TRBV6-2 or TRBV6-3 to TRBJ2-5; D is possibly TRBD1 or TRBD2 (7 bases each). Germline V gives CDR1 MNHEY, CDR2 SVGEGT. The CDR3 is made up of 16 amino acids. With 5 bases removed from V and 3 bases from J, the gap between germline ends came to 19 bases.

This chain links TRBV7-9 with TRBJ2-1; 11 positions agree with TRBD2. V trimming: 0 bases; J trimming: 6 bases; junction bases outside the gene matches: 4. CDR1 is SEHNR and CDR2 is FQNEAQ in the germline V gene (reference sequence). The CDR3 consists of 16 residues. In DNA, the CDR3 is TGTGCCAGCAGCTTAGCGGGACTAGCGGACTCCAATGAGCAGTTCTTC. Translated, it gives CASSLAGLADSNEQFF.

The V call is TRBV19, the J call TRBJ1-2; D unclear. The V gene lost 4 bases and the J gene lost 5 bases, with 8 bases spanning the gap. CDR3 length: 12 residues. The germline gives CDR1 LNHDA, CDR2 SQIVND (reference sequence). The CDR3 DNA reads as TGTGCCAGTAGTAGGAGTACGTATGGCTACACCTTC. It yields the protein CASSRSTYGYTF.

The chain carries TRBV7-2 and TRBJ1-3; a possible D gene is TRBD1 (5 bases). Trimming took off 1 base at V and 0 bases at J, with 10 bases between the two ends. CDR1 is SGHTA, CDR2 FQGNSA, per germline. The CDR3 runs 16 residues. CDR3 sequence: CASSLGGVHSGNTIYF. Here the CDR3 DNA reads TGTGCCAGCAGCTTAGGAGGGGTCCACTCTGGAAACACCATATATTTT.

The genes are TRBV5-5 and TRBJ1-2; D gene unclear. The V and J ends lost 4 bases and 5 bases respectively, with 9 bases between them. The CDR3 is 12 residues long. Germline CDR1 and CDR2: SGHKS and YYEKEE (reference sequence). For the CDR3, the DNA is TGTGCCAGCAGCGAGGACGGTTATGGCTACACCTTC. Its translation: CASSEDGYGYTF.

This clonotype was seen only a few times. This sequence joins TRBV29-1 and TRBJ1-2; no reliable D call. Germline lookup yields CDR1 SQVTM and CDR2 ANQGSEA. The CDR3 consists of 12 residues. V dropped 2 bases and J dropped 1 base, with 5 bases sitting between them. The CDR3 loop reads CSVERINYGYTF. The CDR3 coding sequence is TGCAGCGTTGAAAGGATTAACTATGGCTACACCTTC.

The V and J genes are TRBV28 and TRBJ2-7; TRBD2 aligns across 8 bases. This CDR3 comprises 15 residues. CDR1 MDHEN and CDR2 SYDVKM come from the germline V gene. V lost 6 bases to trimming and J lost 6 bases; unmatched junction nucleotides: 13. CDR3 in DNA: TGTGCCAGCAGCCCTTTGGGACTAGGGTTGGGCGAGCAGTACTTC. It encodes CASSPLGLGLGEQYF.

This clonotype was seen a handful of times. The chain recombines TRBV4-2 with TRBJ2-7; no clear D. The V and J ends lost 3 bases and 0 bases respectively, with 15 bases between them. The CDR3 consists of 16 residues. The germline gives CDR1 LGHNA, CDR2 YNFKEQ. The CDR3 loop is CASSHPSDGSSYEQYF. Written as DNA, the CDR3 is TGTGCCAGCAGCCACCCGTCGGACGGAAGCTCCTACGAGCAGTACTTC.

The chain employs TRBV4-3 and TRBJ2-7, with unresolved D. V was pared by 1 base and J by 2 bases, with 15 bases between. Germline V lookup: CDR1 LGHNA, CDR2 YSLEER. CDR3 length equals 16 residues. The DNA for the CDR3 is TGCGCCAGCAGCCAAGGGGCGGCTGAAACTCCCTACGAGCAGTACTTC. This translates into CASSQGAAETPYEQYF.

The V gene is TRBV7-9, the J gene TRBJ2-1, with 11 bases identical to TRBD2. Per germline, CDR1 SEHNR and CDR2 FQNEAQ (reference sequence). V trimming: 4 bases; J trimming: 2 bases; junction bases outside the gene matches: 4. There are 16 residues in the CDR3. As DNA, the CDR3 is TGTGCCAGCAGCTCACCGACTAGCGGGGCCTACAATGAGCAGTTCTTC. Amino acids: CASSSPTSGAYNEQFF.

V is TRBV20-1 and J is TRBJ1-4; TRBD1 aligns across 7 bases. J lost 8 bases, V lost 2 bases, and 5 bases had no gene match. Germline V CDR1 and CDR2: DFQATT, SNEGSKA (reference sequence). The CDR3 runs to 13 residues. The CDR3: CSARSQGDEKLFF. The CDR3 DNA reads TGCAGTGCTAGAAGCCAGGGGGACGAAAAACTGTTTTTT.

The gene calls are TRBV4-1 and TRBJ1-2; D uncertain. Germline assignment: CDR1 MGHRA and CDR2 YSYEKL. V lost 0 bases and J lost 8, with 10 bases in between. The CDR3 spans 13 residues. The CDR3 loop is CASSQENLGGYTF. In DNA, the CDR3 is TGCGCCAGCAGCCAAGAGAACCTGGGAGGCTACACCTTC.

The chain links TRBV15 to TRBJ2-2; 15 nucleotides line up with TRBD2. The CDR3 loop spans 19 amino acids. V trimming: 3 bases; J trimming: 6 bases; junction bases outside the gene matches: 11. Germline V gene sequence: CDR1 LNHNV, CDR2 YYDKDF (reference sequence). Here the CDR3 DNA reads TGTGCCACCAGCAGGGACGGACTAGCGGGAGGGCGAGAGCCCGGGGAGCTGTTTTTT. Its protein is CATSRDGLAGGREPGELFF.

This clonotype was detected a few times. The chain is built from TRBV4-3 and TRBJ2-5; TRBD2 aligns across 8 bases. The DNA matches TRBJ2-7 better at its end, which makes the J call doubtful. The germline V gene encodes CDR1 LGHNA and CDR2 YSLEER. The CDR3 is 15 residues long. The CDR3 is CASSQELADPYEQYF. The CDR3 DNA reads TGCGCCAGCAGCCAAGAACTAGCGGACCCCTACGAGCAGTACTTC.

There are a few counts of this clonotype. J is TRBJ1-1 and V is TRBV20-1; 8 nucleotides match TRBD1. The germline gives CDR1 DFQATT, CDR2 SNEGSKA (reference sequence). V shed 4 bases, J shed 4 bases, and the junction held 5 bases outside the gene matches. There are 13 residues in the CDR3. CDR3 DNA: TGCAGTGCTACTGGACAGGGTGTCACTGAAGCTTTCTTT. Protein sequence: CSATGQGVTEAFF.

This clonotype was counted between two and nine times. The chain is built from TRBV3-1 and TRBJ2-7, with 8 bases aligning to TRBD2. J gave up 4 bases and V 2 bases, and 7 bases lay outside the gene matches. The CDR3 runs to 15 residues. The germline V gene encodes CDR1 LGHDT and CDR2 YNNKEL (reference sequence). The chain's CDR3 is CASSQRAGVEYEQYF. CDR3 bases: TGTGCCAGCAGCCAACGAGCGGGAGTTGAGTACGAGCAGTACTTC.

The table lists this clonotype with many counts. The chain carries TRBV27 and TRBJ2-2, with 7 bases fitting TRBD2. Unmatched junction bases numbered 2, after V lost 6 bases and J lost 4 bases. CDR3 length: 13 amino acids. Germline V lookup: CDR1 MNHEY, CDR2 SMNVEV (reference sequence). The DNA for the CDR3 is TGTGCCAGCAGCGCGGGAGTCACCGGGGAGCTGTTTTTT. Encoded protein: CASSAGVTGELFF.